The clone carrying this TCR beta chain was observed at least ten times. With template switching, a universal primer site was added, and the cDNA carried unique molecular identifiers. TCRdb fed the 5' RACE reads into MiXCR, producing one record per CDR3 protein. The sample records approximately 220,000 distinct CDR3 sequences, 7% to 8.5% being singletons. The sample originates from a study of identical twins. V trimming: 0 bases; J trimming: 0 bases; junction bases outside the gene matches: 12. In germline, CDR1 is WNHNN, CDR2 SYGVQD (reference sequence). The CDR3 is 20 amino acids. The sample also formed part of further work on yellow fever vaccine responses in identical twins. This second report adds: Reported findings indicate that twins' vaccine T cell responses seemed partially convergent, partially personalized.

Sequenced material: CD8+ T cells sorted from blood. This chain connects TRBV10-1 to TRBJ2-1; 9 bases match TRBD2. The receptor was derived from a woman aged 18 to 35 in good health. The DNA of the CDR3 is TGCGCCAGCAGTGAGTCACGACTAGCGGCCCCTGTTAGCTCCTACAATGAGCAGTTCTTC. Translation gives CASSESRLAAPVSSYNEQFF.